The clone carrying this T cell receptor beta chain was detected ten times or more. Its antigen is currently unknown. The record originates from a study of regulatory T cells in long-lasting Graves disease. Study outcomes and limitations: Persistent disease was associated with favored TRBV28 usage and with favored use of TRBJ1-2 and TRBJ2-5.

Stated time point: newly diagnosed GD, antithyroid drugs for less than 3 months. Isolated PBMC RNA provided the starting material for the TCR library. Criteria from the American Thyroid Association guidelines were applied to diagnose Graves' disease. Patients of an endocrinology department in Xi'an, China, were included. EDTA tubes were used for drawing 8.5 to 9 milliliters of peripheral blood. In building TCR beta libraries, iRepertoire HTBI primers were used together with Arm-PCR of CDR3 regions. One entry per CDR3 protein, called by TCRdb with MiXCR from the multiplex PCR reads. In the table there are approximately 350,000 distinct CDR3 sequences, approximately 10% of which are singletons. The CDR3 is 15 residues long. J gave up 4 bases and V 6 bases, and 6 bases lay outside the gene matches. Another study also made use of these data, one on T cells in Graves' hyperthyroidism and ophthalmopathy.

The sequencing here drew on peripheral blood mononuclear cells (PBMCs), taken at new diagnosis, from a patient treated with antithyroid drugs. The chain employs TRBV12-3 or TRBV12-4 and TRBJ1-5, with 10 nucleotides matching TRBD1. The clonotype originates from a young woman with Graves disease. CDR3 amino acids: CASRPGTGVNQPQHF. In DNA form, the CDR3 reads TGTGCCAGCAGACCCGGGACAGGGGTAAATCAGCCCCAGCATTTT.